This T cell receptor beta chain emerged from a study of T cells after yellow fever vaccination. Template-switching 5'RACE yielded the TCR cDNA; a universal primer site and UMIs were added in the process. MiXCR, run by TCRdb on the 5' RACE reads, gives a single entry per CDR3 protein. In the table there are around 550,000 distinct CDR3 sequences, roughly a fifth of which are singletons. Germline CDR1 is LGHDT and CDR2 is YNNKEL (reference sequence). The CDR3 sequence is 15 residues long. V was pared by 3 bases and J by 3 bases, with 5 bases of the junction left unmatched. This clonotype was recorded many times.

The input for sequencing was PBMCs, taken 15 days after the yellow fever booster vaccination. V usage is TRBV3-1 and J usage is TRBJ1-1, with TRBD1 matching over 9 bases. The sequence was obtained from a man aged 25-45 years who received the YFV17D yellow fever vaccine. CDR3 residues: CASSHSGQGHTEAFF. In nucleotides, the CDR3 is TGTGCCAGCAGCCATTCGGGACAGGGACACACTGAAGCTTTCTTT.